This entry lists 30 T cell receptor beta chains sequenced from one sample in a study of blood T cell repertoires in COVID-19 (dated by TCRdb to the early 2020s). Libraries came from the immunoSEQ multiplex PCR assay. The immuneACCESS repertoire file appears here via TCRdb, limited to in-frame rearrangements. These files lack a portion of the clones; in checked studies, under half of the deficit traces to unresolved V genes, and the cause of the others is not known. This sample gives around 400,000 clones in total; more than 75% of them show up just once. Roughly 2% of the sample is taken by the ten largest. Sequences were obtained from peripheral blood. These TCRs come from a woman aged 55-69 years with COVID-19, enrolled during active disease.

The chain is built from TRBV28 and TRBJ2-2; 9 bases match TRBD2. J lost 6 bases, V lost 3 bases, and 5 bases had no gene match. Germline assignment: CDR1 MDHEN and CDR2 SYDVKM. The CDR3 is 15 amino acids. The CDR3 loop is CASSFRLAGSGELFF. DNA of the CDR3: TGTGCCAGCAGTTTCCGCCTAGCGGGGTCCGGGGAGCTGTTTTTT.

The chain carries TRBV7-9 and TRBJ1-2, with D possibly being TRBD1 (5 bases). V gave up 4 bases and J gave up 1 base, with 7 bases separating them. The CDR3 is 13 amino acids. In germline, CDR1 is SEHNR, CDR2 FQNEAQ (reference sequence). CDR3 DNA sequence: TGTGCCAGCAGCTGGGGACTTAACTATGGCTACACCTTC. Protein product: CASSWGLNYGYTF. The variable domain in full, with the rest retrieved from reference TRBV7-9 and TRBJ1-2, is DTGVSQNPRHKITKRGQNVTFRCDPISEHNRLYWYRQTLGQGPEFLTYFQNEAQLEKSRLLSDRFSAERPKGSFSTLEIQRTEQGDSAMYLCASSWGLNYGYTFGSGTRLTVV.

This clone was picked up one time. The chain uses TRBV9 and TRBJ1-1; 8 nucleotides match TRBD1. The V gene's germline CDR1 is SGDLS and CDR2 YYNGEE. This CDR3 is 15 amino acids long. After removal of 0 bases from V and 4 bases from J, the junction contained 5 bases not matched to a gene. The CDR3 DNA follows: TGTGCCAGCAGCGTAGCTGGGCAGGGGGCCACTGAAGCTTTCTTT. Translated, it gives CASSVAGQGATEAFF. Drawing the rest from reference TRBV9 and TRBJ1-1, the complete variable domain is DSGVTQTPKHLITATGQRVTLRCSPRSGDLSVYWYQQSLDQGLQFLIQYYNGEERAKGNILERFSAQQFPDLHSELNLSSLELGDSALYFCASSVAGQGATEAFFGQGTRLTVV.

The CDR3 DNA sequence: TGTGCCAGCAGCGCAGGGGGCTCCTATGGCTACACCTTC. Protein: CASSAGGSYGYTF. The V gene is TRBV9, the J gene TRBJ1-2, with 8 bases fitting TRBD1. This CDR3 contains 13 residues. The junction had 2 bases not matched to a gene; V was cut back by 3 bases and J by 4 bases. Germline lookup yields CDR1 SGDLS and CDR2 YYNGEE. Full variable domain (missing parts from reference TRBV9 and TRBJ1-2): DSGVTQTPKHLITATGQRVTLRCSPRSGDLSVYWYQQSLDQGLQFLIQYYNGEERAKGNILERFSAQQFPDLHSELNLSSLELGDSALYFCASSAGGSYGYTFGSGTRLTVV.

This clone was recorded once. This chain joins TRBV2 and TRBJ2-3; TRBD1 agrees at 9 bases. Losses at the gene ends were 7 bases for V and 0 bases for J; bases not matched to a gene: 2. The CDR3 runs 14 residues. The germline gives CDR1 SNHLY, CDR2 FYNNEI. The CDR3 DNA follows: TGTGCCAGCAAGGGACAGGGAAGCACAGATACGCAGTATTTT. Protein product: CASKGQGSTDTQYF.

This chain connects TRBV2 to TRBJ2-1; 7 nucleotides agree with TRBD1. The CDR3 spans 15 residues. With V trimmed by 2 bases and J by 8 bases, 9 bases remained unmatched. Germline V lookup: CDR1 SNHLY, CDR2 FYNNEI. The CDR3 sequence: CASSEMKGAYHEQFF. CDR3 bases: TGTGCCAGCAGTGAAATGAAGGGGGCGTACCATGAGCAGTTCTTC.

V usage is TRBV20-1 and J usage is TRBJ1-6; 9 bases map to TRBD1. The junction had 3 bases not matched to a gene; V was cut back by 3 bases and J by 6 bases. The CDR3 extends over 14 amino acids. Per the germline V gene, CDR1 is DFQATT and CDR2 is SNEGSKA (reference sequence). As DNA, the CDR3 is TGCAGTGCTAGTAGACAGGGGGTTAATTCACCCCTCCACTTT. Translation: CSASRQGVNSPLHF.

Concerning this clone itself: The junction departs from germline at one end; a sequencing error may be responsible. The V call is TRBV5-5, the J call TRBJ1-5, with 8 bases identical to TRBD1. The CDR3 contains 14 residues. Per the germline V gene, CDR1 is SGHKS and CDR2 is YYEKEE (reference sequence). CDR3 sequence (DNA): TGTGCCAGCAGCTCCGGGACAGGCAACCAGCCCCAGCATTTT. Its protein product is CASSSGTGNQPQHF.

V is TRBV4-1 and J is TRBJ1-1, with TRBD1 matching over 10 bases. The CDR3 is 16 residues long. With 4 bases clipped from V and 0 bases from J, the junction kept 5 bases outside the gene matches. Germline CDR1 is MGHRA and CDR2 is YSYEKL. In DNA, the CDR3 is TGCGCCAGCAGCCCTGGACAGGGGGGGATGAACACTGAAGCTTTCTTT. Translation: CASSPGQGGMNTEAFF.

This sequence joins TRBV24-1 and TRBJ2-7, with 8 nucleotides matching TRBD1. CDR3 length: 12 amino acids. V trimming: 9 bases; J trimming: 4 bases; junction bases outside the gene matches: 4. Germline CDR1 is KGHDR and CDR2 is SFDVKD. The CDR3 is CATAQGVYEQYF. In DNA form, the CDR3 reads TGTGCCACCGCACAGGGGGTATACGAGCAGTACTTC.

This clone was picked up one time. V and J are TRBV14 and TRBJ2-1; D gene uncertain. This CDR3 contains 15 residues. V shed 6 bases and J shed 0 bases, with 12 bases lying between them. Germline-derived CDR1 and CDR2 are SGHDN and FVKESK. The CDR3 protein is CASRSRSSSYNEQFF. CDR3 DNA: TGTGCCAGCAGGTCACGGTCGAGCTCCTACAATGAGCAGTTCTTC.

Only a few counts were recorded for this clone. The CDR3 DNA reads as TGTGCCAGCAGCCTGACTTGGGGGGCTGGAAACACCATATATTTT. Its protein product is CASSLTWGAGNTIYF. This chain joins TRBV5-4 and TRBJ1-3; D perhaps matches TRBD1 (5 bases). Germline CDR1 is SGHNT and CDR2 is YYREEE (reference sequence). CDR3 size: 15 residues. V lost 4 bases, J lost 2 bases, and 13 bases lay in between.

CDR3 coding DNA: TGTGCCAGCAGCTTCGGACAGGGGGGAACCTATGGCTACACCTTC. Its translation is CASSFGQGGTYGYTF. The chain combines TRBV7-2 with TRBJ1-2; 10 bases are a match to TRBD1. Germline CDR1 and CDR2: SGHTA and FQGNSA. The CDR3 runs 15 residues. The trim removed 3 bases at V and 4 bases at J, leaving 5 bases unmatched.

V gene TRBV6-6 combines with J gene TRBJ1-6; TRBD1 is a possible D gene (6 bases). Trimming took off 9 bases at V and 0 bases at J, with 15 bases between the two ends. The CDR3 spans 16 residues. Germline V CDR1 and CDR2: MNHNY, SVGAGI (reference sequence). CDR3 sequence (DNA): TGTGCCAGTCGAGGGGGGGGAAGCTCCTATAATTCACCCCTCCACTTT. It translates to CASRGGGSSYNSPLHF.

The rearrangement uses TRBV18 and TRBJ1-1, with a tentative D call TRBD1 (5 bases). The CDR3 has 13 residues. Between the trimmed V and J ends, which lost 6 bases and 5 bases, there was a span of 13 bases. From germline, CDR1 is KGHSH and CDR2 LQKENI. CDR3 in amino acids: CASSQGIDTEAFF. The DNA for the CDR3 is TGTGCCAGCTCGCAGGGTATCGATACTGAAGCTTTCTTT.

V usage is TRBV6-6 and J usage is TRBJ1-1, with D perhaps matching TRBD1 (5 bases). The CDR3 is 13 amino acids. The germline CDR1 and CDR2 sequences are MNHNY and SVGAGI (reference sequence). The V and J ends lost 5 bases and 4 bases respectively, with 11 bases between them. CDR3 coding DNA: TGTGCCAGCAGTCTAGGGGCTGGCACTGAAGCTTTCTTT. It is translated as CASSLGAGTEAFF.

The CDR3 nucleotides read TGTGCCAGCAGTAGCCACCGGGACTCGTACACAGATACGCAGTATTTT. This codes for CASSSHRDSYTDTQYF. This rearrangement joins TRBV27 to TRBJ2-3, with a possible D match to TRBD2 (6 bases). V was cut by 5 bases and J by 2 bases, with 17 bases left in between. This CDR3 comprises 16 residues. Germline V gene sequence: CDR1 MNHEY, CDR2 SMNVEV (reference sequence).

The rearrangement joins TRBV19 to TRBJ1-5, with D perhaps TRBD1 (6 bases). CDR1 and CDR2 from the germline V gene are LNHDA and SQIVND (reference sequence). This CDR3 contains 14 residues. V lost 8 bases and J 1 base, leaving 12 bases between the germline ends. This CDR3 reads CASDRSGSNQPQHF. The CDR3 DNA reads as TGTGCCAGTGACAGGAGTGGGAGCAATCAGCCCCAGCATTTT.

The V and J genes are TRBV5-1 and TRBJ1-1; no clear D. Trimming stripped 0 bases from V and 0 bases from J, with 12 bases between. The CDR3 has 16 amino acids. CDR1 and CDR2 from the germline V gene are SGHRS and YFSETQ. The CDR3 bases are TGCGCCAGCAGCTTGGGGGCAGTAAGCATGAACACTGAAGCTTTCTTT. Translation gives CASSLGAVSMNTEAFF.

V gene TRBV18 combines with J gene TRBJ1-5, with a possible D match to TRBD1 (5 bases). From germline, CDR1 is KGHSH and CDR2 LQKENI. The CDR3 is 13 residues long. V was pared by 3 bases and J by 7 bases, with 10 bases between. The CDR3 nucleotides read TGTGCCAGCTCACCGGGCAGGGCCCAGCCCCAGCATTTT. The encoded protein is CASSPGRAQPQHF. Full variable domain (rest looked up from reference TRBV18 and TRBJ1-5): NAGVMQNPRHLVRRRGQEARLRCSPMKGHSHVYWYRQLPEEGLKFMVYLQKENIIDESGMPKERFSAEFPKEGPSILRIQQVVRGDSAAYFCASSPGRAQPQHFGDGTRLSIL.

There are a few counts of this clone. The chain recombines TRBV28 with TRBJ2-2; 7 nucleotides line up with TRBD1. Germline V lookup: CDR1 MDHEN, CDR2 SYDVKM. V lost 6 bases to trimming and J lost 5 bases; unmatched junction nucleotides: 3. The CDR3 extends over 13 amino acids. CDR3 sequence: CASRPGGTGELFF. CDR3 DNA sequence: TGTGCCAGCAGACCAGGGGGAACCGGGGAGCTGTTTTTT. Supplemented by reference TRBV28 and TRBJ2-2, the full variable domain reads DVKVTQSSRYLVKRTGEKVFLECVQDMDHENMFWYRQDPGLGLRLIYFSYDVKMKEKGDIPEGYSVSREKKERFSLILESASTNQTSMYLCASRPGGTGELFFGEGSRLTVL.

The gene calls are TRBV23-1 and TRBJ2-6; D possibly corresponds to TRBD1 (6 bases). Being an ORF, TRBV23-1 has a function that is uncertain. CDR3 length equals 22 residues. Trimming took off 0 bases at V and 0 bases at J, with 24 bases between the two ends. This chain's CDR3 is CASSQSETGTLKGCSGANVLTF. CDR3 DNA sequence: TGCGCCAGCAGTCAATCGGAAACCGGGACATTGAAAGGTTGCTCTGGGGCCAACGTCCTGACTTTC.

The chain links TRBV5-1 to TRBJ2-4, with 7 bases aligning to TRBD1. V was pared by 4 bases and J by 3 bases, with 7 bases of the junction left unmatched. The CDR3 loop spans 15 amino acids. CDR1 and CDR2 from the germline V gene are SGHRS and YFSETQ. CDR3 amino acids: CASSRETGNKNIQYF. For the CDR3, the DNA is TGCGCCAGCAGCAGAGAGACAGGGAACAAAAACATTCAGTACTTC.

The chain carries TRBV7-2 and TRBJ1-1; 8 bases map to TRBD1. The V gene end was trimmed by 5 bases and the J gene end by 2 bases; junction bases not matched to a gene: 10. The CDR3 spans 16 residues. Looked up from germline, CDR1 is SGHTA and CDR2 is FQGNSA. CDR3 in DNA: TGTGCCAGCAGCCCCCGGACAGGGTGGGACAACACTGAAGCTTTCTTT. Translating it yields CASSPRTGWDNTEAFF.

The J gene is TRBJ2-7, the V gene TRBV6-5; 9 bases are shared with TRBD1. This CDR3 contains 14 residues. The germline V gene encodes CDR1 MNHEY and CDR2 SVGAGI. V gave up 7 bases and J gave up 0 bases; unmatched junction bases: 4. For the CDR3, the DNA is TGTGCCAGCATACTGACAGGGGGCTCCTACGAGCAGTACTTC. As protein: CASILTGGSYEQYF.

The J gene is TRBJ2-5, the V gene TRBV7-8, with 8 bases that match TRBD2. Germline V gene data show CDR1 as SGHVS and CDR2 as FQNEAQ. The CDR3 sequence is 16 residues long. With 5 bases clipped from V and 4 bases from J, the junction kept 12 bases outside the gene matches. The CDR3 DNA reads TGTGCCAGCAGCCGAGGAGGACGAGCGGGGGTAGAGACCCAGTACTTC. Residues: CASSRGGRAGVETQYF.

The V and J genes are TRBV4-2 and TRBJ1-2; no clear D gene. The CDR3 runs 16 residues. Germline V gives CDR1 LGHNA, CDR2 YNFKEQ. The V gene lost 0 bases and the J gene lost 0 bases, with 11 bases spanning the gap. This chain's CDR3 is CASSQDHSPANYGYTF. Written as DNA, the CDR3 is TGTGCCAGCAGCCAAGATCACAGTCCCGCTAACTATGGCTACACCTTC.

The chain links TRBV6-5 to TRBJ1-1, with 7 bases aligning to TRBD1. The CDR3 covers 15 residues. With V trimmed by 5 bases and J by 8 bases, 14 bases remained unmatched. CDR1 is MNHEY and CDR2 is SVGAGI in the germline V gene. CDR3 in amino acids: CASSNRQGGLLEAFF. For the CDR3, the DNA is TGTGCCAGCAGTAACCGACAGGGAGGACTTTTGGAAGCTTTCTTT.

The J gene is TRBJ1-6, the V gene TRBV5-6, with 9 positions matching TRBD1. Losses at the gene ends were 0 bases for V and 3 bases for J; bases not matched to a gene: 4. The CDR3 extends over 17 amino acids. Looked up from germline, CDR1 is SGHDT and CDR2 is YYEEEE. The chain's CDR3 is CASSLAVTGGYNSPLHF. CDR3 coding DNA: TGTGCCAGCAGCTTGGCTGTGACAGGGGGCTATAATTCACCCCTCCACTTT.

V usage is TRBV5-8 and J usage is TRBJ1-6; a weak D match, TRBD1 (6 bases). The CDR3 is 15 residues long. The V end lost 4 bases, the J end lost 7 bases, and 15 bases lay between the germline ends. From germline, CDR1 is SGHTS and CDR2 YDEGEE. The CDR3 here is CASSPGQIGNSPLHF. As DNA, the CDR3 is TGTGCCAGCAGCCCGGGACAAATAGGGAATTCACCCCTCCACTTT.